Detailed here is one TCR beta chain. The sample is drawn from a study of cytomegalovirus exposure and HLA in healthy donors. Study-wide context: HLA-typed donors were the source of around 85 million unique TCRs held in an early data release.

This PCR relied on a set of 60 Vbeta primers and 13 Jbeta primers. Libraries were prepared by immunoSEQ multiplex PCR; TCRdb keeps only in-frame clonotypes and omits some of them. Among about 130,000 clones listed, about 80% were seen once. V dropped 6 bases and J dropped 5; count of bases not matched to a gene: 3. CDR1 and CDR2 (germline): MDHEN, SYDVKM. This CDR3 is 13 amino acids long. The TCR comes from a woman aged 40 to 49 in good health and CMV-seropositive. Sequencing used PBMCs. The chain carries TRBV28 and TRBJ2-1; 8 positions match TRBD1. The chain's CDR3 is CASRLTGDNEQFF. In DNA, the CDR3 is TGTGCCAGCAGACTGACAGGGGACAATGAGCAGTTCTTC.